The 26 T cell receptor beta chains below come from one sample, sequenced in a study of shared clonotypes between healthy human individuals. CD8 cells classed as naive were CD45RO-negative and positively selected for CCR7, excluding terminally differentiated effector memory CD45RA+ cells. Assay: immunoSEQ multiplex PCR; the TCRdb copy retains only in-frame clones and omits some. The sample has roughly 2.1 million clones, more than 85% seen once. The sample was naive CD8+ T cells from PBMCs. The receptors were gathered from a man younger than 35 in good health. Some clones in this sample may be carry-over from other donors' samples.

V is TRBV29-1 and J is TRBJ2-5, with D tentatively TRBD2 (6 bases). The CDR3 sequence is 15 residues long. V lost 7 bases, J lost 2 bases, and 20 bases lay in between. Germline V gives CDR1 SQVTM, CDR2 ANQGSEA. CDR3 amino acids: CSAGGREVPQETQYF. CDR3 DNA sequence: TGCAGCGCTGGCGGGCGGGAAGTACCACAAGAGACCCAGTACTTC.

In DNA form, the CDR3 reads TGCGCCAGCAGCCAGGGGCCGGGACTTTACACCGGGGAGCTGTTTTTT. It encodes CASSQGPGLYTGELFF. The rearrangement links TRBV4-3 to TRBJ2-2, with D possibly matching TRBD2 (6 bases). The ends were cut back, 3 bases at V and 3 bases at J, with 14 bases in the middle. The germline CDR1 and CDR2 sequences are LGHNA and YSLEER. CDR3 size: 16 residues.

V usage is TRBV28 and J usage is TRBJ1-1; no reliable D call. The ends were cut back, 6 bases at V and 1 base at J, with 12 bases in the middle. CDR1 is MDHEN, CDR2 SYDVKM, per germline. The CDR3 loop spans 14 amino acids. CDR3 region: CASRVAARNTEAFF. The CDR3 DNA sequence: TGTGCCAGCAGGGTGGCGGCCAGGAACACTGAAGCTTTCTTT.

This clone was seen just once. This chain links TRBV11-1 with TRBJ2-1, with 8 bases aligning to TRBD2. Germline V gives CDR1 SGHAT, CDR2 FQDESV (reference sequence). This CDR3 has 15 residues. V lost 2 bases, J lost 3 bases, and 3 bases stayed unmatched. For the CDR3, the DNA is TGTGCCAGCAGCTTAAATGCGGGGGGCTACAATGAGCAGTTCTTC. Protein: CASSLNAGGYNEQFF.

V usage is TRBV19 and J usage is TRBJ2-1; 9 bases map to TRBD2. The J segment lost 2 bases and the V segment lost 8 bases, leaving 4 bases of the junction unmatched. CDR1 and CDR2 (germline): LNHDA, SQIVND (reference sequence). The CDR3 has 14 residues. CDR3 sequence: CASASGTPYNEQFF. For the CDR3, the DNA is TGTGCCAGTGCTAGCGGGACTCCCTACAATGAGCAGTTCTTC.

The chain recombines TRBV5-8 with TRBJ1-1; D remains ambiguous. The V gene's germline CDR1 is SGHTS and CDR2 YDEGEE. This CDR3 comprises 12 residues. Trimming removed 5 bases from V and 0 bases from J, with 5 bases in between. As DNA, the CDR3 is TGTGCCAGCAGGGTGATGAACACTGAAGCTTTCTTT. It is translated as CASRVMNTEAFF.

V usage is TRBV19 and J usage is TRBJ2-7; 7 nucleotides match TRBD1. Germline V CDR1 and CDR2: LNHDA, SQIVND (reference sequence). V was pared by 6 bases and J by 3 bases, with 20 bases of the junction left unmatched. The CDR3 loop spans 18 amino acids. The CDR3 spells CASRSKSIDGTELYEQYF. CDR3 coding DNA: TGTGCCAGTAGATCGAAGTCGATTGATGGGACAGAGCTCTACGAGCAGTACTTC.

The rearrangement uses TRBV28 and TRBJ2-3; 14 bases map to TRBD2. Germline CDR1 and CDR2: MDHEN and SYDVKM. The CDR3 spans 19 residues. With V trimmed by 3 bases and J by 4 bases, 12 bases remained unmatched. CDR3 DNA: TGTGCCAGCAGTTTTTCGGGGGGACTAGCGGGAGTCTGGCCAGATACGCAGTATTTT. It specifies CASSFSGGLAGVWPDTQYF.

The J gene is TRBJ2-3, the V gene TRBV7-9; TRBD2 is a possible D gene (6 bases). Trimming pared 0 bases from V and 0 bases from J, leaving 16 bases between. CDR1 SEHNR and CDR2 FQNEAQ come from the germline V gene (reference sequence). The CDR3 covers 18 residues. The CDR3 DNA reads TGTGCCAGCAGCTTAGCTATTGGGACTGCCTCTAGCACAGATACGCAGTATTTT. As protein: CASSLAIGTASSTDTQYF.

This chain uses TRBV6-6 with TRBJ1-5; 7 bases are a match to TRBD1. The CDR3 length is 14 residues. Trimming at V came to 5 bases and at J to 6 bases, leaving 7 bases not matched to a gene. Germline-derived CDR1 and CDR2 are MNHNY and SVGAGI (reference sequence). As DNA, the CDR3 is TGTGCCAGCAGTACCGACAGGGCTACTCAGCCCCAGCATTTT. This codes for CASSTDRATQPQHF.

The chain carries TRBV29-1 and TRBJ1-4; 7 nucleotides line up with TRBD1. The germline CDR1 and CDR2 sequences are SQVTM and ANQGSEA. There are 14 residues in the CDR3. V dropped 1 base and J dropped 8; count of bases not matched to a gene: 7. The CDR3 DNA reads TGCAGCGTTGAAGGGAGGGGGCGAGGGGAAAAACTGTTTTTT. Its translation: CSVEGRGRGEKLFF.

The CDR3 DNA reads TGTGCCAGCAGTTTGCAAATCAGGGTGGGGCGCTCCTACAATGAGCAGTTCTTC. Protein: CASSLQIRVGRSYNEQFF. V gene TRBV27 combines with J gene TRBJ2-1, with D possibly being TRBD1 (5 bases). The CDR3 is 18 residues long. Germline lookup yields CDR1 MNHEY and CDR2 SMNVEV (reference sequence). V lost 3 bases and J 0 bases, leaving 18 bases between the germline ends.

The chain joins TRBV5-5 to TRBJ2-2; TRBD2 matches 9 bases. The CDR3 length is 16 residues. Germline assignment: CDR1 SGHKS and CDR2 YYEKEE (reference sequence). Trimming at V came to 4 bases and at J to 0 bases, leaving 4 bases not matched to a gene. The CDR3 loop is CASSPTSGSNTGELFF. In DNA form, the CDR3 reads TGTGCCAGCAGCCCGACTAGCGGTTCGAACACCGGGGAGCTGTTTTTT.

The chain has TRBV7-9 and TRBJ2-2, with D maybe TRBD1 (6 bases). CDR3 length equals 13 residues. Trimming took 10 bases from V and 4 from J, leaving 13 bases between them. Germline V CDR1 and CDR2: SEHNR, FQNEAQ (reference sequence). CDR3 sequence reads: CAIAQGVTGELFF. CDR3 nucleotides: TGTGCCATCGCACAGGGAGTCACCGGGGAGCTGTTTTTT.

This clone was counted between two and nine times. V and J are TRBV25-1 and TRBJ2-1; 7 bases map to TRBD2. Germline V gene lookup returns CDR1 MGHDK and CDR2 SYGVNS. The length of the CDR3 is 14 residues. V gave up 2 bases and J gave up 3 bases; unmatched junction bases: 1. In nucleotides, the CDR3 is TGTGCCAGCAGTGAAGCGGGAGACTACAATGAGCAGTTCTTC. It translates to CASSEAGDYNEQFF.

The chain combines TRBV6-5 with TRBJ2-5, with D perhaps matching TRBD2 (5 bases). Looked up from germline, CDR1 is MNHEY and CDR2 is SVGAGI. Between the trimmed V and J ends, which lost 5 bases and 8 bases, there was a span of 18 bases. The CDR3 covers 14 residues. This chain's CDR3 is CASSAQTRIGTQYF. CDR3 nucleotides: TGTGCCAGCAGTGCCCAAACTAGGATCGGAACCCAGTACTTC.

This sequence joins TRBV6-1 and TRBJ2-7; D uncertain. Trimming took off 10 bases at V and 2 bases at J, with 15 bases between the two ends. CDR1 MNHNS and CDR2 SASEGT come from the germline V gene. This CDR3 has 13 amino acids. The CDR3 coding sequence is TGTGCCATCCCAGGCACCCTAGCCTACGAGCAGTACTTC. Translating gives CAIPGTLAYEQYF.

V and J are TRBV7-9 and TRBJ2-3; TRBD2 aligns across 10 bases. The CDR3 length is 16 residues. Per the germline V gene, CDR1 is SEHNR and CDR2 is FQNEAQ (reference sequence). The V and J ends lost 5 bases and 0 bases, in that order; junction bases with no gene match: 5. Here the CDR3 reads CASSDRLAGSTDTQYF. DNA of the CDR3: TGTGCCAGCAGCGACCGACTAGCGGGCAGCACAGATACGCAGTATTTT.

In the case of this clone: A junction end diverges from the germline sequence, so it may reflect a read error. The same CDR3 can be traced to other DNA sequences in this sample. The genes are TRBV27 and TRBJ2-1, with D possibly being TRBD1 (6 bases). Germline V lookup: CDR1 MNHEY, CDR2 SMNVEV (reference sequence). The CDR3 has 15 residues. DNA for the CDR3: TGTGCCAGCACTTTAAGGGGGAGCTCCTACAATGAGCAGTTCTTC. Amino acid sequence: CASTLRGSSYNEQFF.

This clone was seen a few times. The J gene is TRBJ2-7, the V gene TRBV14; the match to TRBD2 covers 9 bases. The V and J ends lost 4 bases and 9 bases, in that order; junction bases with no gene match: 7. Per the germline V gene, CDR1 is SGHDN and CDR2 is FVKESK. The CDR3 has 13 amino acids. The CDR3 spells CASSRLAGGLQYF. The CDR3 DNA reads as TGTGCCAGCAGCCGCCTGGCGGGAGGGTTGCAGTACTTC.

The genes are TRBV7-9 and TRBJ2-7; TRBD1 matches at 11 bases. Germline V CDR1 and CDR2: SEHNR, FQNEAQ (reference sequence). Losses at the gene ends were 1 base for V and 6 bases for J; bases not matched to a gene: 17. The CDR3 has 19 amino acids. CDR3 amino acids: CASSLVGTGGRQGKVEQYF. CDR3 bases: TGTGCCAGCAGCTTAGTTGGGACAGGGGGGCGCCAAGGGAAGGTCGAGCAGTACTTC.

In DNA, the CDR3 is TGTGCCAGCAGCTTAGACGTGGCAGGGAACGCTAATGAAAAACTGTTTTTT. Amino acids: CASSLDVAGNANEKLFF. The J gene is TRBJ1-4, the V gene TRBV7-9, with a weak D call TRBD1 (5 bases). The V end was cut by 1 base, the J end by 3 bases, with 15 bases between. The CDR3 extends over 17 amino acids. The germline gives CDR1 SEHNR, CDR2 FQNEAQ (reference sequence). Based on the CDR3 plus reference TRBV7-9 and TRBJ1-4, the full variable domain is DTGVSQNPRHKITKRGQNVTFRCDPISEHNRLYWYRQTLGQGPEFLTYFQNEAQLEKSRLLSDRFSAERPKGSFSTLEIQRTEQGDSAMYLCASSLDVAGNANEKLFFGSGTQLSVL.

The chain uses TRBV2 and TRBJ2-7; TRBD1 agrees at 7 bases. Germline V gives CDR1 SNHLY, CDR2 FYNNEI. The junction had 7 bases not matched to a gene; V was cut back by 2 bases and J by 0 bases. The CDR3 is 16 amino acids. The CDR3 sequence is CASSEPRDSLSYEQYF. CDR3 coding DNA: TGTGCCAGCAGTGAACCGAGGGACAGCCTCTCCTACGAGCAGTACTTC.

The chain has TRBV28 and TRBJ2-7; 8 bases are a match to TRBD2. CDR3 length: 18 amino acids. CDR1 and CDR2 (germline): MDHEN, SYDVKM. Unmatched junction bases numbered 18, after V lost 5 bases and J lost 3 bases. The CDR3 loop is CASSLEPRGLDSVYEQYF. The CDR3 coding sequence is TGTGCCAGCAGTCTAGAACCCCGGGGACTAGATAGTGTCTACGAGCAGTACTTC.

The genes are TRBV19 and TRBJ1-5, with 7 bases that match TRBD1. Unmatched junction bases numbered 6, after V lost 0 bases and J lost 7 bases. This CDR3 contains 15 residues. Germline CDR1 reads LNHDA; CDR2 reads SQIVND (reference sequence). In DNA, the CDR3 is TGTGCCAGTAGTATAGACAGACAGGGCTGGCAGCCCCAGCATTTT. Its translation is CASSIDRQGWQPQHF.

The CDR3 sequence: CSVHSSQGVTDTQYF. The CDR3 nucleotides are TGCAGCGTTCACTCGTCCCAGGGGGTCACAGATACGCAGTATTTT. The chain recombines TRBV29-1 with TRBJ2-3; 7 nucleotides agree with TRBD1. The junction had 10 bases not matched to a gene; V was cut back by 5 bases and J by 2 bases. Germline-derived CDR1 and CDR2 are SQVTM and ANQGSEA. The CDR3 covers 15 residues.